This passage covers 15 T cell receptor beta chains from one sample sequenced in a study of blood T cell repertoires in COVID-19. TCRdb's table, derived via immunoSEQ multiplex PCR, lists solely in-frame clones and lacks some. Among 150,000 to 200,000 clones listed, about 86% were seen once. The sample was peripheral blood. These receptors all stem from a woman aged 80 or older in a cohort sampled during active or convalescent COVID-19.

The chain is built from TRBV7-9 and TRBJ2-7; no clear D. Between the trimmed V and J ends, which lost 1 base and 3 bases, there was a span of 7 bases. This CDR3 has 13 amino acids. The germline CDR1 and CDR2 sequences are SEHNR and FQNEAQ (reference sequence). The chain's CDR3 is CASSLDQIYEQYV. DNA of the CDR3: TGTGCCAGCAGCTTAGATCAGATCTACGAGCAGTACGTC.

The DNA of the CDR3 is TGTGCCAGCAGCTTCAGGGCCCATAGCCGAAACACCATATATTTT. Its translation: CASSFRAHSRNTIYF. The chain uses TRBV7-2 and TRBJ1-3, with a weak D call TRBD1 (5 bases). Germline V lookup: CDR1 SGHTA, CDR2 FQGNSA. The CDR3 is made up of 15 amino acids. Trimming shortened V by 3 bases and J by 5 bases, and 14 bases separated the two germline ends.

The DNA for the CDR3 is TGTGCCAGCAGTGAGGAGGTCAGTGCCTACGAGCAGTACTTC. Amino acids: CASSEEVSAYEQYF. The V gene is TRBV2, the J gene TRBJ2-7; D is possibly TRBD2 (5 bases). CDR3 length: 14 residues. Per the germline V gene, CDR1 is SNHLY and CDR2 is FYNNEI. V was pared by 3 bases and J by 2 bases, with 11 bases between.

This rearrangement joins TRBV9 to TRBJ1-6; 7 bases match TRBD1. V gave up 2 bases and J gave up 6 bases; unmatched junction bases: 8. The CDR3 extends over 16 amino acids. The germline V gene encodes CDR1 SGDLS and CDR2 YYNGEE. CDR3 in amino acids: CASSVAPGQSNSPLHF. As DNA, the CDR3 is TGTGCCAGCAGCGTGGCACCGGGACAGAGTAATTCACCCCTCCACTTT.

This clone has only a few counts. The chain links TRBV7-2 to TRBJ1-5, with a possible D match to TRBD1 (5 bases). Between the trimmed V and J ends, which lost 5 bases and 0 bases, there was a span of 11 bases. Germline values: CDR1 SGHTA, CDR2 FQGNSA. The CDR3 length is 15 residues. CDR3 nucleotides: TGTGCCAGCAGCCTGGACACTTTTAGCAATCAGCCCCAGCATTTT. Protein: CASSLDTFSNQPQHF. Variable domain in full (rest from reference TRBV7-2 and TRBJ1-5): GAGVSQSPSNKVTEKGKDVELRCDPISGHTALYWYRQSLGQGLEFLIYFQGNSAPDKSGLPSDRFSAERTGGSVSTLTIQRTQQEDSAVYLCASSLDTFSNQPQHFGDGTRLSIL.

Here the CDR3 reads CASSYFDSQETQYF. CDR3 DNA sequence: TGTGCCAGCAGTTACTTTGACAGTCAAGAGACCCAGTACTTC. J is TRBJ2-5 and V is TRBV6-5; TRBD1 is a possible D gene (5 bases). V dropped 1 base and J dropped 2 bases, with 8 bases sitting between them. Germline CDR1 reads MNHEY; CDR2 reads SVGAGI. This CDR3 comprises 14 residues.

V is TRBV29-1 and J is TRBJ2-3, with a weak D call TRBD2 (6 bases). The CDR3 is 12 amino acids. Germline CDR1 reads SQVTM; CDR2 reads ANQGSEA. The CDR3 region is CTNTEGEDTQYF. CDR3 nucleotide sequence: TGCACCAATACGGAGGGAGAAGATACGCAGTATTTT.

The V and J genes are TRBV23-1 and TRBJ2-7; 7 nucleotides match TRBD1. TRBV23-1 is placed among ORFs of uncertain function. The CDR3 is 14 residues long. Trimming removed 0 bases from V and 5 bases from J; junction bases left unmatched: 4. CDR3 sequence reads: CASSQSTGFNEQYV. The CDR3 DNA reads TGCGCCAGCAGTCAATCGACAGGGTTCAACGAGCAGTACGTC.

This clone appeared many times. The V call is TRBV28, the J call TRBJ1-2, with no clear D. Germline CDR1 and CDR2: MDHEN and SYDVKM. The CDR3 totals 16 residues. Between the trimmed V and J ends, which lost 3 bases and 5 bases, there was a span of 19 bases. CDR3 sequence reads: CASSFLNLGELYGYTF. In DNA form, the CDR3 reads TGTGCCAGCAGTTTCCTGAACTTGGGAGAATTATATGGCTACACCTTC.

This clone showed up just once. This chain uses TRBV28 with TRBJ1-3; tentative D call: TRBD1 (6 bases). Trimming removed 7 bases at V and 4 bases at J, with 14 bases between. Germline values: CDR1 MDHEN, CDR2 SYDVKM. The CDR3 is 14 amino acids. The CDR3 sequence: CASTPGGSGNTIYF. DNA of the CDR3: TGTGCCAGCACTCCTGGGGGCTCCGGAAACACCATATATTTT.

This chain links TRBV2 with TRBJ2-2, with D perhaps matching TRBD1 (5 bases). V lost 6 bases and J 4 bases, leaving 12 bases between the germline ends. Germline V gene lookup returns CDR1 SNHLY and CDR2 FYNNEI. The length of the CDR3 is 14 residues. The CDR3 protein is CASRGLVATGELFF. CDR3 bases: TGTGCCAGCAGGGGGCTAGTAGCCACCGGGGAGCTGTTTTTT.

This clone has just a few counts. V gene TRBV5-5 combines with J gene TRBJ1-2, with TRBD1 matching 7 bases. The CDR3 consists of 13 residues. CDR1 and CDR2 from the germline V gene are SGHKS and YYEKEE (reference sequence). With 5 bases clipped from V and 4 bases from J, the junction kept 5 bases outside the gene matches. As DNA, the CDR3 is TGTGCCAGCAGTAGGGACAGAGTCTATGGCTACACCTTC. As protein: CASSRDRVYGYTF.

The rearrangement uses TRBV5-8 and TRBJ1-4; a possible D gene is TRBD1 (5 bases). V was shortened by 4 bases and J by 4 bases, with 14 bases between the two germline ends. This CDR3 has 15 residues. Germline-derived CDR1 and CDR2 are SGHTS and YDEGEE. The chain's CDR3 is CASSLGRGINEKLFF. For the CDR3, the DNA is TGTGCCAGCAGCCTAGGAAGGGGTATTAATGAAAAACTGTTTTTT.

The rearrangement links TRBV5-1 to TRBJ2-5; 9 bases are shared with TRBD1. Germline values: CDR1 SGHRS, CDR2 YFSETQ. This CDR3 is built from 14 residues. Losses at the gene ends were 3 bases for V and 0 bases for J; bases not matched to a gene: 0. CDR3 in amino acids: CASSWDRDQETQYF. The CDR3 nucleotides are TGCGCCAGCAGCTGGGACAGGGACCAAGAGACCCAGTACTTC.

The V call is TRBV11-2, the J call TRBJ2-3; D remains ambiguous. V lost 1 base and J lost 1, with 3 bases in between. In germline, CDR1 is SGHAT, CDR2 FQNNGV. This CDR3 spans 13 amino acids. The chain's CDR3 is CASSLAGTDTQYF. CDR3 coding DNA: TGTGCCAGCAGCTTAGCCGGCACAGATACGCAGTATTTT.